This T cell receptor (beta chain) stems from a study of T cells after yellow fever vaccination. With 4 bases clipped from V and 2 bases from J, the junction kept 4 bases outside the gene matches. Germline loops: CDR1 LGHDT, CDR2 YNNKEL (reference sequence). The CDR3 has 16 residues. TCRdb itself ran the 5' RACE reads through MiXCR, one entry per CDR3 protein. The table lists under 150,000 distinct CDR3 sequences, over 7% of them singletons. Study results and limitations: Abundant clonotypes from the bulk population could contaminate FACS-sorted repertoires. Detected again after the booster were most primary-vaccination clones, at 95% to 96% CD4 and 88% CD8. Overlap between CD4 and CD8 compartments was detected for a small share of clonotypes.

This clonotype was seen at least ten times. Antigen unknown. The gene calls are TRBV3-1 and TRBJ2-1, with 11 bases aligning to TRBD2. This receptor was taken from a young man who received the YFV17D yellow fever vaccine. The sample consisted of CD4+ T cells sorted from PBMCs, taken 5 days after the yellow fever booster vaccination. CDR3 sequence: CASSLEGLAAYNEQFF. DNA of the CDR3: TGTGCCAGCAGCCTCGAGGGACTAGCGGCCTACAATGAGCAGTTCTTC.